The 9 T cell receptor beta chains listed next were all sequenced from one sample in a study of memory CD8 T cells in hepatitis C reinfection. Method: immunoSEQ multiplex PCR; TCRdb's copy keeps in-frame clones and lacks some. The sample has 45,000 to 55,000 clones; around 92% are singletons. The time point denotes: pre-reinfection, 55 to 20 weeks before reinfection detection. TCR sequencing was done directly ex vivo on sorted cells, without expansion in vitro. The sequencing input was naive CD8+ T cells sorted from blood. All receptors derive from a young man with hepatitis C virus infection.

The genes are TRBV6-1 and TRBJ2-1, with 9 bases that match TRBD2. Germline CDR1 MNHNS, CDR2 SASEGT. This CDR3 spans 15 amino acids. J gave up 4 bases and V 4 bases, and 5 bases lay outside the gene matches. DNA of the CDR3: TGTGCCAGCAGTGCCTCTAGCGGGGTTTACAATGAGCAGTTCTTC. Its protein is CASSASSGVYNEQFF.

The chain carries TRBV6-6 and TRBJ2-5; no clear D. The CDR3 has 13 amino acids. The V end lost 4 bases, the J end lost 5 bases, and 11 bases lay between the germline ends. The germline CDR1 and CDR2 sequences are MNHNY and SVGAGI (reference sequence). CDR3 residues: CASSSQLTETQYF. The CDR3 DNA follows: TGTGCCAGCAGTTCCCAGTTAACGGAGACCCAGTACTTC.

The chain combines TRBV4-1 with TRBJ2-5, with TRBD2 as a possible D gene (6 bases). The ends were cut back, 1 base at V and 5 bases at J, with 17 bases in the middle. CDR3 length equals 16 residues. Germline CDR1 reads MGHRA; CDR2 reads YSYEKL. CDR3 protein: CASSQGYVGGVETQYF. The CDR3 DNA is TGCGCCAGCAGCCAAGGCTATGTGGGGGGAGTGGAGACCCAGTACTTC.

This clone appeared a few times. The chain carries TRBV4-1 and TRBJ2-5, with 12 bases matching TRBD1. V lost 4 bases and J lost 5; bases outside the gene matches: 8. The germline V gene encodes CDR1 MGHRA and CDR2 YSYEKL. The CDR3 extends over 16 amino acids. The CDR3 DNA reads as TGCGCCAGCAGCCTCGCGGGACAGGGGGCAAAGGAGACCCAGTACTTC. Amino acid sequence: CASSLAGQGAKETQYF.

This clone occurred once. Other DNA sequences in the sample encode the same CDR3. The V and J genes are TRBV27 and TRBJ2-7; 9 bases are a match to TRBD1. The length of the CDR3 is 15 residues. Germline CDR1 and CDR2: MNHEY and SMNVEV (reference sequence). J was trimmed by 0 bases and V by 4 bases; bases with no gene match: 4. This CDR3 reads CASSSGTGSSYEQYF. CDR3 DNA sequence: TGTGCCAGCAGTTCTGGGACAGGGAGCTCCTACGAGCAGTACTTC.

The chain employs TRBV28 and TRBJ2-7, with a possible D match to TRBD1 (6 bases). Germline V lookup: CDR1 MDHEN, CDR2 SYDVKM. V gave up 3 bases and J gave up 0 bases, with 12 bases separating them. The CDR3 consists of 15 residues. The CDR3 sequence: CASSFRGTSSYEQYV. DNA for the CDR3: TGTGCCAGCAGTTTTAGGGGGACCAGCTCCTACGAGCAGTACGTC.

V usage is TRBV28 and J usage is TRBJ2-7; 11 bases agree with TRBD1. This CDR3 is built from 18 residues. Losses at the gene ends were 3 bases for V and 2 bases for J; bases not matched to a gene: 12. Per germline, CDR1 MDHEN and CDR2 SYDVKM. DNA for the CDR3: TGTGCCAGCAGTTTTATGGACAGGGGGCAAGGGGACCCCTACGAGCAGTACTTC. Its translation is CASSFMDRGQGDPYEQYF.

The CDR3 is CASSQDQVYNSPLHF. Written as DNA, the CDR3 is TGTGCCAGCAGCCAAGACCAGGTTTATAATTCACCCCTCCACTTT. The rearrangement links TRBV14 to TRBJ1-6; D is unclear. Deletions cut 0 bases from V and 4 bases from J, with 7 bases between. Germline lookup yields CDR1 SGHDN and CDR2 FVKESK. The CDR3 runs 15 residues.

CDR3 DNA sequence: TGTGCCAGCAGCTCCACTAGCGGAACGAACACCGGGGAGCTGTTTTTT. It translates to CASSSTSGTNTGELFF. V is TRBV7-6 and J is TRBJ2-2, with 8 bases lining up with TRBD2. The CDR3 contains 16 residues. The germline CDR1 and CDR2 sequences are SGHVS and FNYEAQ. With 4 bases clipped from V and 0 bases from J, the junction kept 4 bases outside the gene matches.